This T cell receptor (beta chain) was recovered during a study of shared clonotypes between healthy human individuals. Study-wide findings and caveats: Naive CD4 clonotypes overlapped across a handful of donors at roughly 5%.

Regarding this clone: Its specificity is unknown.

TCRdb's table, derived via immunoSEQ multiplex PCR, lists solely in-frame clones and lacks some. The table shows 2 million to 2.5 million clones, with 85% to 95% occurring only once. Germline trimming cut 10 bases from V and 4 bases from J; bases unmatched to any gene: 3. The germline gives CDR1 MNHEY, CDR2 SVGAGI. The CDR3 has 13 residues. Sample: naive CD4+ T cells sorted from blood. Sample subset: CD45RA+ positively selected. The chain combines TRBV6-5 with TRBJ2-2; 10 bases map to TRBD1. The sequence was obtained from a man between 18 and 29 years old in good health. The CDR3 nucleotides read TGTGCCACCGACAGGGGGCGCACCGGGGAGCTGTTTTTT. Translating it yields CATDRGRTGELFF.